Below are 25 T cell receptor beta chains sequenced from a single sample in a study of cytomegalovirus exposure and HLA in healthy donors (dated by TCRdb to 2016 to 2017). Receptor amplification or capture employed the immunoSEQ multiplex PCR assay. A mixture of 60 forward primers for TCR Vbeta segments and 13 reverse primers for TCR Jbeta segments was used in the multiplex PCR. As stored in TCRdb, this immuneACCESS dataset retains in-frame rearrangements with V and J assigned. A fraction of the clones does not appear; measured against another copy, unresolved V genes explain less than half of the discrepancy, and the remainder lacks a known reason. This sample has some 150,000 clones in its table, and under 85% of those were observed once. Over 3% of the sample is taken by the ten largest. The sample consisted of PBMCs. The receptors here all came from a female donor in good health and CMV-seronegative.

DNA of the CDR3: TGTGCCAGCAGTTTATTAGGGGACGAGCAGTACTTC. As protein: CASSLLGDEQYF. The J gene is TRBJ2-7, the V gene TRBV28; a possible D gene is TRBD1 (5 bases). Germline V gene lookup returns CDR1 MDHEN and CDR2 SYDVKM. The CDR3 sequence is 12 residues long. The V end was cut by 1 base, the J end by 5 bases, with 6 bases between.

The chain joins TRBV29-1 to TRBJ2-7, with 7 bases that match TRBD2. The CDR3 runs 11 residues. Trimming removed 7 bases from V and 1 base from J; junction bases left unmatched: 1. Germline V CDR1 and CDR2: SQVTM, ANQGSEA. The CDR3 sequence: CSASGSYEQYF. DNA for the CDR3: TGCAGCGCTAGCGGATCCTACGAGCAGTACTTC.

This clone was counted a few times. The rearrangement uses TRBV25-1 and TRBJ1-2; perhaps TRBD1 as D (5 bases). V was trimmed by 2 bases and J by 7 bases, leaving 14 bases between them. Germline CDR1 MGHDK, CDR2 SYGVNS. CDR3 size: 14 residues. The CDR3 reads CASSEGGQKSGYTF. CDR3 nucleotide sequence: TGTGCCAGCAGTGAAGGCGGACAAAAGAGTGGCTACACCTTC.

The chain joins TRBV28 to TRBJ2-3; 7 nucleotides agree with TRBD2. The CDR3 contains 14 residues. From germline, CDR1 is MDHEN and CDR2 SYDVKM. Trimming at V came to 6 bases and at J to 7 bases, leaving 10 bases not matched to a gene. Here the CDR3 reads CASRSGIFRNTQYF. As DNA, the CDR3 is TGTGCCAGCAGAAGCGGGATCTTCAGGAATACGCAGTATTTT.

V is TRBV7-2 and J is TRBJ2-5, with 11 bases that match TRBD2. The better agreement between TRBJ2-7 and the DNA end casts doubt on the J call. The germline gives CDR1 SGHTA, CDR2 FQGNSA. The CDR3 loop spans 15 amino acids. The CDR3 protein is CASSLDLAGGYEQYF. DNA for the CDR3: TGTGCCAGCAGCTTGGACCTAGCGGGGGGTTACGAGCAGTACTTC.

This clone was counted only a few times. The chain carries TRBV6-5 and TRBJ1-3; the match to TRBD1 covers 7 bases. This CDR3 region has 15 residues. V dropped 5 bases and J dropped 4; count of bases not matched to a gene: 8. Germline V gene lookup returns CDR1 MNHEY and CDR2 SVGAGI. DNA for the CDR3: TGTGCCAGCAGTCCAGGGGGGCTGGGAGGAAACACCATATATTTT. Translating gives CASSPGGLGGNTIYF.

This clone was counted many times. The V call is TRBV29-1, the J call TRBJ1-1; 9 positions agree with TRBD1. The CDR3 is 12 residues long. CDR1 and CDR2 (germline): SQVTM, ANQGSEA. V shed 8 bases and J 3 bases; nucleotides not matched to a gene: 4. CDR3 residues: CSSRTGDTEAFF. The CDR3 DNA is TGCAGCTCCAGGACAGGGGACACTGAAGCTTTCTTT.

This clone has only a few counts. The V and J genes are TRBV27 and TRBJ2-3; TRBD2 aligns across 10 bases. The CDR3 runs 15 residues. J lost 5 bases, V lost 7 bases, and 9 bases had no gene match. Germline CDR1 and CDR2: MNHEY and SMNVEV (reference sequence). The CDR3 region has the DNA TGTGCCAGCACCGCTAGCGGGAGATTGGTAGATACGCAGTATTTT. It codes for CASTASGRLVDTQYF.

The chain joins TRBV9 to TRBJ2-3; no reliable D call. V was shortened by 0 bases and J by 4 bases, with 15 bases between the two germline ends. This CDR3 has 16 amino acids. From germline, CDR1 is SGDLS and CDR2 YYNGEE. The CDR3 DNA reads as TGTGCCAGCAGCGTAGAAAGTGAGTGGTCGCCAGATACGCAGTATTTT. This gives the protein CASSVESEWSPDTQYF.

The chain has TRBV4-1 and TRBJ1-1, with a possible D match to TRBD1 (5 bases). Germline CDR1 MGHRA, CDR2 YSYEKL. The CDR3 is 13 amino acids. V lost 1 base and J 5 bases, leaving 8 bases between the germline ends. The CDR3 reads CASSQGPGTEAFF. The CDR3 DNA reads TGCGCCAGCAGCCAAGGACCAGGGACTGAAGCTTTCTTT.

The rearrangement joins TRBV29-1 to TRBJ1-4, with D maybe TRBD1 (6 bases). CDR1 and CDR2 (germline): SQVTM, ANQGSEA. This CDR3 is 13 amino acids long. V was pared by 0 bases and J by 8 bases, with 10 bases between. The CDR3 DNA reads TGCAGCGTTGAAGACAGGGGTAGAGAAAAACTGTTTTTT. It translates to CSVEDRGREKLFF.

This chain joins TRBV27 and TRBJ2-7, with 7 positions matching TRBD2. Germline CDR1 reads MNHEY; CDR2 reads SMNVEV (reference sequence). The V segment lost 5 bases and the J segment 5 bases; nucleotides outside the gene matches: 12. CDR3 length: 15 amino acids. The CDR3 sequence: CASSPGLSTGNEQYF. DNA of the CDR3: TGTGCCAGCAGTCCGGGACTATCCACGGGGAACGAGCAGTACTTC.

The count of this clone is one. This chain joins TRBV10-2 and TRBJ1-5; D is uncertain. This CDR3 has 14 residues. V was shortened by 7 bases and J by 0 bases, with 10 bases between the two germline ends. The germline CDR1 and CDR2 sequences are WSHSY and SAAADI. The CDR3 region has the DNA TGCGCCAGCACTAACCTAAATAGCAATCAGCCCCAGCATTTT. Translated: CASTNLNSNQPQHF.

This chain uses TRBV9 with TRBJ2-5; TRBD2 aligns across 11 bases. CDR3 length: 16 amino acids. Trimming at V came to 4 bases and at J to 0 bases, leaving 5 bases not matched to a gene. CDR1 SGDLS and CDR2 YYNGEE come from the germline V gene. The DNA of the CDR3 is TGTGCCAGCAGCCCCCGACTAGCGGGGAACCAAGAGACCCAGTACTTC. Its translation: CASSPRLAGNQETQYF.

The chain employs TRBV9 and TRBJ2-2; D is possibly TRBD1 (6 bases). Trimming removed 7 bases at V and 5 bases at J, with 12 bases between. Germline V CDR1 and CDR2: SGDLS, YYNGEE. This CDR3 region has 13 residues. CDR3 DNA: TGTGCCAGCCACAGGGTTGATACCGGGGAGCTGTTTTTT. Translating gives CASHRVDTGELFF.

DNA of the CDR3: TGTGCCAGCAGCGTAGCAAACAGACCTAGCACAGATACGCAGTATTTT. It yields the protein CASSVANRPSTDTQYF. This chain connects TRBV9 to TRBJ2-3; D remains unclear. This CDR3 region has 16 residues. Trimming left V 0 bases short and J 0 bases short, with 11 bases between. Germline assignment: CDR1 SGDLS and CDR2 YYNGEE.

This clone has just a few counts. The chain employs TRBV6-5 and TRBJ1-4; D gene ambiguous. Germline values: CDR1 MNHEY, CDR2 SVGAGI. Trimming removed 6 bases at V and 6 bases at J, with 17 bases between. The CDR3 is 15 amino acids. Here the CDR3 DNA reads TGTGCCAGCAGAACCTCCAGGCGCTCTTATGAAAAACTGTTTTTT. Amino acid sequence: CASRTSRRSYEKLFF.

The CDR3 loop reads CASSRLAPGTDTQYF. CDR3 DNA sequence: TGTGCCAGCAGCCGTCTTGCTCCAGGCACAGATACGCAGTATTTT. This chain connects TRBV6-5 to TRBJ2-3, with D uncertain. Germline V gene sequence: CDR1 MNHEY, CDR2 SVGAGI. The ends were cut back, 6 bases at V and 1 base at J, with 14 bases in the middle. The CDR3 is 15 amino acids.

The chain carries TRBV5-1 and TRBJ1-1; perhaps TRBD1 as D (5 bases). The CDR3 consists of 14 residues. Per the germline V gene, CDR1 is SGHRS and CDR2 is YFSETQ. Trimming pared 0 bases from V and 6 bases from J, leaving 12 bases between. CDR3 residues: CASSLAPGIAEAFF. DNA for the CDR3: TGCGCCAGCAGCTTGGCCCCAGGGATCGCTGAAGCTTTCTTT.

This clone was counted a few times. The chain has TRBV7-2 and TRBJ2-7; 10 bases are a match to TRBD2. The CDR3 consists of 16 residues. Looked up from germline, CDR1 is SGHTA and CDR2 is FQGNSA. Germline trimming cut 5 bases from V and 6 bases from J; bases unmatched to any gene: 13. The CDR3, as DNA: TGTGCCAGCAGCGGAAGCGGGGGGGGCCAGCGGGCCGAGCAGTACTTC. This translates into CASSGSGGGQRAEQYF.

This clone was counted once. V and J are TRBV19 and TRBJ2-1; 8 nucleotides agree with TRBD2. CDR3 size: 15 residues. The V gene end was trimmed by 1 base and the J gene end by 4 bases; junction bases not matched to a gene: 3. Germline V gives CDR1 LNHDA, CDR2 SQIVND (reference sequence). The CDR3 DNA sequence: TGTGCCAGTAGTATAGCCACTAGCGGATACAATGAGCAGTTCTTC. It yields the protein CASSIATSGYNEQFF.

CDR3 nucleotide sequence: TGTGCCAGCAGTTTAAGCGGGAGAGGGTACGAGCAGTACTTC. Residues: CASSLSGRGYEQYF. The V call is TRBV6-1, the J call TRBJ2-7; the match to TRBD2 covers 8 bases. CDR1 is MNHNS and CDR2 is SASEGT in the germline V gene. V lost 5 bases, J lost 4 bases, and 7 bases stayed unmatched. This CDR3 is 14 amino acids long.

The V and J genes are TRBV19 and TRBJ1-5; 9 positions agree with TRBD1. This CDR3 region has 16 residues. The germline V gene encodes CDR1 LNHDA and CDR2 SQIVND (reference sequence). J gave up 7 bases and V 1 base, and 8 bases lay outside the gene matches. The CDR3 sequence is CASSIAPDRGWQPQHF. CDR3 nucleotides: TGTGCCAGTAGTATAGCCCCGGACAGGGGATGGCAGCCCCAGCATTTT.

In its sample, this clone was seen once. This chain links TRBV27 with TRBJ2-7; TRBD1 matches at 7 bases. The CDR3 loop spans 14 amino acids. J was trimmed by 7 bases and V by 6 bases; bases with no gene match: 12. Germline V gene lookup returns CDR1 MNHEY and CDR2 SMNVEV (reference sequence). CDR3 loop: CASSGAEGAREQYF. CDR3 DNA sequence: TGTGCCAGCAGCGGGGCCGAGGGGGCCAGGGAGCAGTACTTC.

This chain joins TRBV27 and TRBJ2-7, with 7 bases matching TRBD1. The germline gives CDR1 MNHEY, CDR2 SMNVEV (reference sequence). CDR3 size: 14 residues. Trimming cost V 5 bases and J 0 bases; bases outside gene matches: 4. The CDR3 nucleotides are TGTGCCAGCAGTACTGGGACAGCCTCCTACGAGCAGTACTTC. Its translation: CASSTGTASYEQYF.